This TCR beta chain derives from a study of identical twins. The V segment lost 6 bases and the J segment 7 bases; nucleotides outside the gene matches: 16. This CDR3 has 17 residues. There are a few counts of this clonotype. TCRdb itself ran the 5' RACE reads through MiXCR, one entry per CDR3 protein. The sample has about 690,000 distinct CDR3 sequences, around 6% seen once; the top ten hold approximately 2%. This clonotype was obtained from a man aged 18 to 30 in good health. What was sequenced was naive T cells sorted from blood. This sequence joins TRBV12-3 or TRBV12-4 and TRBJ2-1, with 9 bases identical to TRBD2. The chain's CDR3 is CASSKDQWREGQNEQFF. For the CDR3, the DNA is TGTGCCAGCAGCAAAGACCAGTGGCGGGAGGGCCAGAATGAGCAGTTCTTC.